The clone carrying this T cell receptor (beta chain) was detected a few times. Its antigen is as yet unknown. This sample stems from a study of OX40 agonist ivuxolimab in advanced cancers. Overall study results and limits: Individuals who were partial responders at 0.1-3.0 mg/kg had clonal expansion that ranked among the lowest.

The CDR3 is 13 amino acids. V was trimmed by 3 bases and J by 4 bases, leaving 6 bases between them. CDR1 is SGHVS and CDR2 is FNYEAQ in the germline V gene. The method was immunoSEQ multiplex PCR; TCRdb's version includes in-frame clones alone and lacks a portion of them. The sample includes tens of thousands of clones, about 76% of them seen just once. V is TRBV7-6 and J is TRBJ2-2, with D uncertain. The receptor was derived from an adult with an advanced solid tumor such as melanoma, head and neck, liver or kidney cancer. Material: CD4+ or CD8+ T cells sorted from blood, obtained in a trial of the OX40 agonist ivuxolimab. DNA for the CDR3: TGTGCCAGCAGCTTCGTAGGCACCGGGGAGCTGTTTTTT. It codes for CASSFVGTGELFF.